Listed below are T cell receptor beta chains from one sample, sequenced in a study of T cell changes during pregnancy in multiple sclerosis. Some clones are missing from TCRdb's copy, which holds only in-frame ones; the method was immunoSEQ multiplex PCR. Of about 36,000 clones listed, 88% are singletons. Source: CD8+ T cells from peripheral blood mononuclear cells, taken in the third trimester of pregnancy. These receptors came from a female donor with multiple sclerosis, enrolled in a pregnancy study. The CDR3 runs from the conserved cysteine through the conserved F or W. The order of the fields is J gene, CDR3 length, V gene, D gene, clone size, CDR3 protein, CDR3 DNA. The D gene is left open where the match is weak. Rows may omit the clone size; those that give it use once, few, many or a size class.

J gene: TRBJ2-1
CDR3 length: 13
V gene: TRBV5-6
D gene: TRBD2
clone size: .
CDR3 protein: CASSWTSGGEQFF
CDR3 DNA: TGTGCCAGCAGCTGGACTAGCGGGGGTGAGCAGTTCTTC

J gene: TRBJ1-4
CDR3 length: 20
V gene: TRBV4-3
D gene: TRBD1
clone size: once
CDR3 protein: CASSQVGGGQGAGLIEKLFF
CDR3 DNA: TGCGCCAGCAGCCAAGTAGGGGGCGGACAGGGGGCAGGATTGATTGAAAAACTGTTTTTT

J gene: TRBJ2-3
CDR3 length: 16
V gene: TRBV6-1
D gene: TRBD2
clone size: .
CDR3 protein: CASSASGTSGPDTQYF
CDR3 DNA: TGTGCCAGCAGTGCCTCCGGGACTAGCGGGCCAGATACGCAGTATTTT

J gene: TRBJ1-4
CDR3 length: 15
V gene: TRBV9
D gene: .
clone size: once
CDR3 protein: CASSGRDTIDEKLFF
CDR3 DNA: TGTGCCAGCAGCGGCCGGGATACGATAGATGAAAAACTGTTTTTT

J gene: TRBJ2-7
CDR3 length: 12
V gene: TRBV29-1
D gene: .
clone size: .
CDR3 protein: CSVLTQGNEQYF
CDR3 DNA: TGCAGCGTTCTTACCCAGGGGAACGAGCAGTACTTC

J gene: TRBJ2-5
CDR3 length: 17
V gene: TRBV7-9
D gene: .
clone size: .
CDR3 protein: CASSLVGQGAFQETQYF
CDR3 DNA: TGTGCCAGCAGCTTAGTTGGCCAAGGGGCGTTCCAAGAGACCCAGTACTTC

J gene: TRBJ1-5
CDR3 length: 16
V gene: TRBV28
D gene: .
clone size: .
CDR3 protein: CASSLFKGDSNQPQHF
CDR3 DNA: TGTGCCAGCAGTTTATTCAAGGGAGATAGCAATCAGCCCCAGCATTTT

J gene: TRBJ2-2
CDR3 length: 16
V gene: TRBV28
D gene: .
clone size: .
CDR3 protein: CASSLLNSLPTGELFF
CDR3 DNA: TGTGCCAGCAGTCTATTAAACAGTCTTCCCACCGGGGAGCTGTTTTTT

J gene: TRBJ2-2
CDR3 length: 14
V gene: TRBV6-1
D gene: .
clone size: .
CDR3 protein: CAIQTGLGTGELFF
CDR3 DNA: TGTGCCATCCAGACTGGATTAGGCACCGGGGAGCTGTTTTTT

J gene: TRBJ1-4
CDR3 length: 16
V gene: TRBV5-5
D gene: TRBD1
clone size: .
CDR3 protein: CASSLSRTGVNEKLFF
CDR3 DNA: TGTGCCAGCAGCTTGAGCCGAACAGGGGTGAATGAAAAACTGTTTTTT

J gene: TRBJ2-7
CDR3 length: 17
V gene: TRBV7-9
D gene: .
clone size: .
CDR3 protein: CASSPSPGTALSYEQYF
CDR3 DNA: TGTGCCAGCAGTCCCTCTCCCGGGACTGCCCTCTCCTACGAGCAGTACTTC

J gene: TRBJ1-5
CDR3 length: 14
V gene: TRBV19
D gene: .
clone size: few
CDR3 protein: CASSLYRDNQPQHF
CDR3 DNA: TGTGCCAGTAGTCTCTACAGGGACAATCAGCCCCAGCATTTT

J gene: TRBJ2-1
CDR3 length: 15
V gene: TRBV19
D gene: TRBD2
clone size: .
CDR3 protein: CASGLRGSSYNEQFF
CDR3 DNA: TGTGCCAGTGGGTTGCGGGGGAGCTCCTACAATGAGCAGTTCTTC

J gene: TRBJ2-1
CDR3 length: 13
V gene: TRBV6-6
D gene: .
clone size: once
CDR3 protein: CASSHTGISEQFF
CDR3 DNA: TGTGCCAGCAGCCACACAGGGATTAGTGAGCAGTTCTTC

J gene: TRBJ1-2
CDR3 length: 14
V gene: TRBV19
D gene: .
clone size: .
CDR3 protein: CASSMTETNYGYTF
CDR3 DNA: TGTGCCAGTAGTATGACAGAGACTAACTATGGCTACACCTTC

J gene: TRBJ2-3
CDR3 length: 13
V gene: TRBV5-6
D gene: .
clone size: .
CDR3 protein: CASSFLESDTQYF
CDR3 DNA: TGTGCCAGCAGCTTTTTAGAGTCCGATACGCAGTATTTT

J gene: TRBJ2-7
CDR3 length: 14
V gene: TRBV7-3
D gene: .
clone size: .
CDR3 protein: CASSLVGSGSEQYF
CDR3 DNA: TGTGCCAGCAGCTTAGTAGGGAGCGGTTCCGAGCAGTACTTC

J gene: TRBJ1-1
CDR3 length: 17
V gene: TRBV7-2
D gene: .
clone size: .
CDR3 protein: CASSYLARGGRNTEAFF
CDR3 DNA: TGTGCCAGCAGCTATCTAGCTCGCGGGGGCCGGAACACTGAAGCTTTCTTT

J gene: TRBJ2-1
CDR3 length: 15
V gene: TRBV6-5
D gene: TRBD1
clone size: once
CDR3 protein: CASSGSASGTGEQFF
CDR3 DNA: TGTGCCAGCAGTGGTTCGGCTAGTGGGACAGGTGAGCAGTTCTTC

J gene: TRBJ1-1
CDR3 length: 15
V gene: TRBV6-4
D gene: .
clone size: .
CDR3 protein: CASMRGGERNTEAFF
CDR3 DNA: TGTGCCAGCATGAGGGGGGGCGAGAGGAACACTGAAGCTTTCTTT

J gene: TRBJ2-1
CDR3 length: 15
V gene: TRBV4-2
D gene: TRBD2
clone size: .
CDR3 protein: CASSRASGGYNEQFF
CDR3 DNA: TGTGCCAGCAGCCGCGCTAGCGGGGGCTACAATGAGCAGTTCTTC

J gene: TRBJ2-1
CDR3 length: 15
V gene: TRBV7-3
D gene: TRBD2
clone size: .
CDR3 protein: CASSLRGGSYNEQFF
CDR3 DNA: TGTGCCAGCAGCCTGCGGGGGGGGTCCTACAATGAGCAGTTCTTC

J gene: TRBJ2-2
CDR3 length: 16
V gene: TRBV13
D gene: TRBD2
clone size: .
CDR3 protein: CASRPLGTSGVGELFF
CDR3 DNA: TGTGCCAGCAGACCTTTGGGGACTAGCGGGGTCGGGGAGCTGTTTTTT

J gene: TRBJ1-6
CDR3 length: 18
V gene: TRBV10-3
D gene: TRBD1
clone size: .
CDR3 protein: CAISPQSPGQGGNSPLHF
CDR3 DNA: TGTGCCATCAGTCCCCAGTCCCCCGGACAGGGAGGAAATTCACCCCTCCACTTT